The clone carrying this T cell receptor (beta chain) was recorded only once. Its antigen remains unidentified. A junction end diverges from the germline sequence, so it may reflect a read error. This record comes from a study of OX40 agonist ivuxolimab in advanced cancers. Study observations and caveats: Both CD4+ and CD8+ T cell populations in blood had undergone clonal expansion by week 6 at 0.1 to 3.0 mg/kg. People who partly responded at 0.1-3.0 mg/kg had some of the least clonal expansion seen.

Sequencing was performed with immunoSEQ multiplex PCR; in TCRdb, only in-frame clones are kept and a portion is missing. The table shows over 85,000 clones, with approximately 93% occurring only once. CDR1 and CDR2 from the germline V gene are DFQATT and SNEGSKA (reference sequence). This CDR3 has 11 residues. The sequences come from CD4+ or CD8+ T cells sorted from blood, collected in a trial of the OX40 agonist ivuxolimab. This sequence joins TRBV20-1 and TRBJ2-7, with D perhaps matching TRBD2 (5 bases). This receptor was obtained from an adult with an advanced solid tumor such as melanoma, head and neck, liver or kidney cancer. The DNA for the CDR3 is TGCAGTGTTAGAGGGCCCTACGAGCAGTACTTC. Translation: CSVRGPYEQYF.